Presented here are 10 T cell receptor beta chains from one specimen sequenced in a study of shared T cell receptors in the human thymus. The table came from immunoSEQ multiplex PCR; TCRdb's copy has only in-frame clones and leaves some out. The sample gives 700,000 or so clones, approximately 85% of which show up once; about 0.011% is in the top ten. This same sample was also part of a study on human thymus T cells.

The source material was thymocytes. The source is a girl under two years old with a congenital heart defect.

V and J are TRBV19 and TRBJ2-3; D possibly corresponds to TRBD2 (6 bases). From germline, CDR1 is LNHDA and CDR2 SQIVND (reference sequence). The CDR3 sequence is 15 residues long. V was shortened by 7 bases and J by 0 bases, with 14 bases between the two germline ends. CDR3 residues: CASNLPGESTDTQYF. CDR3 sequence (DNA): TGTGCCAGTAACCTCCCGGGGGAGAGCACAGATACGCAGTATTTT.

CDR3 nucleotide sequence: TGTGCCTGGACCCTTGGCCGGGATTTGAACACCGGGGAGCTGTTTTTT. Translated, it gives CAWTLGRDLNTGELFF. The chain recombines TRBV30 with TRBJ2-2; D possibly corresponds to TRBD2 (5 bases). Germline CDR1 is GTSNPN and CDR2 is SVGIG (reference sequence). Trimming took off 4 bases at V and 1 base at J, with 16 bases between the two ends. This CDR3 is built from 16 residues. Full variable domain (remainder filled in from reference TRBV30 and TRBJ2-2): SQTIHQWPATLVQPVGSPLSLECTVEGTSNPNLYWYRQAAGRGLQLLFYSVGIGQISSEVPQNLSASRPQDRQFILSSKKLLLSDSGFYLCAWTLGRDLNTGELFFGEGSRLTVL.

The rearrangement uses TRBV29-1 and TRBJ1-1; D perhaps matches TRBD1 (5 bases). The CDR3 is 16 amino acids. Germline CDR1 and CDR2: SQVTM and ANQGSEA. Trimming shortened V by 2 bases and J by 0 bases, and 16 bases separated the two germline ends. CDR3 DNA sequence: TGCAGCGTTGAAAATTGGCAGGGCTACATGAACACTGAAGCTTTCTTT. This sequence encodes CSVENWQGYMNTEAFF.

This chain links TRBV7-9 with TRBJ1-3, with 8 nucleotides matching TRBD1. With V trimmed by 4 bases and J by 7 bases, 9 bases remained unmatched. CDR3 size: 15 residues. Germline loops: CDR1 SEHNR, CDR2 FQNEAQ (reference sequence). In nucleotides, the CDR3 is TGTGCCAGCAGCTCAAAGACAGGGGAAGTGAACACCATATATTTT. This gives the protein CASSSKTGEVNTIYF.

The chain is built from TRBV6-5 and TRBJ2-7; D is undetermined. Trimming removed 6 bases at V and 2 bases at J, with 8 bases between. The CDR3 loop spans 12 amino acids. The V gene's germline CDR1 is MNHEY and CDR2 SVGAGI. CDR3 coding DNA: TGTGCCAGCAGACGAGGTACCTACGAGCAGTACTTC. Its protein is CASRRGTYEQYF.

The gene calls are TRBV28 and TRBJ1-2; the D gene is possibly TRBD1 (6 bases). The CDR3 totals 14 residues. The germline gives CDR1 MDHEN, CDR2 SYDVKM. Trimming stripped 5 bases from V and 8 bases from J, with 18 bases between. This CDR3 is CASSPDSSLWGYTF. The CDR3 bases are TGTGCCAGCAGTCCGGACAGTTCCCTTTGGGGCTACACCTTC.

The V gene is TRBV5-1, the J gene TRBJ2-7, with D unclear. V was pared by 4 bases and J by 7 bases, with 15 bases between. The CDR3 runs to 13 residues. Germline V lookup: CDR1 SGHRS, CDR2 YFSETQ. The CDR3: CASSPAARQEQYF. Written as DNA, the CDR3 is TGCGCCAGCAGCCCGGCGGCCCGGCAGGAGCAGTACTTC.

The J gene is TRBJ2-2, the V gene TRBV6-1; no definite D call. CDR1 and CDR2 (germline): MNHNS, SASEGT. V was trimmed by 9 bases and J by 5 bases, leaving 13 bases between them. The CDR3 totals 13 residues. CDR3 DNA sequence: TGTGCCAGTCTTCCCCGTCAGACCGGGGAGCTGTTTTTT. Translation: CASLPRQTGELFF.

This clone was counted between two and nine times. The chain combines TRBV14 with TRBJ1-2; TRBD1 aligns across 7 bases. This CDR3 spans 15 amino acids. V shed 1 base, J shed 2 bases, and the junction held 4 bases outside the gene matches. Per the germline V gene, CDR1 is SGHDN and CDR2 is FVKESK. The CDR3: CASSQGQGGNYGYTF. The CDR3 DNA is TGTGCCAGCAGCCAAGGCCAGGGGGGAAACTATGGCTACACCTTC.

The chain is built from TRBV4-3 and TRBJ2-1; 7 bases line up with TRBD2. Germline lookup yields CDR1 LGHNA and CDR2 YSLEER. The V segment lost 1 base and the J segment 7 bases; nucleotides outside the gene matches: 1. The CDR3 covers 13 residues. The CDR3 region has the DNA TGCGCCAGCAGCCAAGTCGGGGGGAATGAGCAGTTCTTC. Its translation is CASSQVGGNEQFF.